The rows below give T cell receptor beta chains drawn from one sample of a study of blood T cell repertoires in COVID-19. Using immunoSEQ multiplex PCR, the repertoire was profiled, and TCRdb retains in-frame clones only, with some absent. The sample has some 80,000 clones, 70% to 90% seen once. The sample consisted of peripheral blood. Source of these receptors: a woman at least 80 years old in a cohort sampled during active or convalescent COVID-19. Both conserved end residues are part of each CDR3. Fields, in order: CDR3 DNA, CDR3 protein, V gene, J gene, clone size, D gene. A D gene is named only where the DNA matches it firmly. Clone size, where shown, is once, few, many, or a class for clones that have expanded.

TGTGCCAGCAGCCCCGGGACAGGTCTCAATTCACCCCTCCACTTT	CASSPGTGLNSPLHF	TRBV9	TRBJ1-6	once	TRBD1
TGTGCCAGCGGGAGGACAGGGGGCGATGGCTACACCTTC	CASGRTGGDGYTF	TRBV7-3	TRBJ1-2	NA	TRBD1
TGTGCCACCAGCAGAGGTGGACAGGCTGTGTACCAAGAGACCCAGTACTTC	CATSRGGQAVYQETQYF	TRBV15	TRBJ2-5	NA	TRBD1
TGTGCCAGCAGTTTAAATATCCAGGGGTACACTGAAGCTTTCTTT	CASSLNIQGYTEAFF	TRBV27	TRBJ1-1	NA	NA
TGCGCCAGCAGCTTTACAGGGGAAGACACTGAAGCTTTCTTT	CASSFTGEDTEAFF	TRBV5-1	TRBJ1-1	NA	TRBD1
TGTGCCAGCAGCTTATCCCCGTCTAGCAACGGAAATGAGCAGTTCTTC	CASSLSPSSNGNEQFF	TRBV7-6	TRBJ2-1	NA	NA
TGTGCCAGCAGGGCCCCCGGGGCAGATACGCAGTATTTT	CASRAPGADTQYF	TRBV12-3/TRBV12-4	TRBJ2-3	NA	NA
TGTGCCAGCAACTATATGCAGGGTCTTTTCAATGAGCAGTTCTTC	CASNYMQGLFNEQFF	TRBV5-8	TRBJ2-1	NA	NA
TGTGCCAGTAGCCGAGGACAGGGAATCGATGAGCAGTTCTTC	CASSRGQGIDEQFF	TRBV19	TRBJ2-1	NA	TRBD1
TGTGCCAGCAGCCAAGGGGGGGAATTCTATGGCTACACCTTC	CASSQGGEFYGYTF	TRBV3-1/TRBV3-2	TRBJ1-2	NA	NA
TGTGCCAGCAGTACCTACTTACAGGGCGCCACTGAAGCTTTCTTT	CASSTYLQGATEAFF	TRBV27	TRBJ1-1	NA	NA
TGTGCCAGCAGCCCCTTTAGCGCGAACACCGGGGAGCTGTTTTTT	CASSPFSANTGELFF	TRBV14	TRBJ2-2	NA	NA
TGTGCCAGTAGTATAGAGGGGGCTAGCGGGAGGGCCTACACCGGGGAGCTGTTTTTT	CASSIEGASGRAYTGELFF	TRBV19	TRBJ2-2	NA	TRBD2
TGTGCCAGCAGTTTACGGCGGGGAGGGGAGACCCAGTACTTC	CASSLRRGGETQYF	TRBV27	TRBJ2-5	NA	TRBD2
TGCGCCAGCAGCTTGGGGACAGGGGAGCCCCAGCATTTT	CASSLGTGEPQHF	TRBV5-1	TRBJ1-5	NA	TRBD1
TGTGCCAGCAGCGACAGGGGACCTGGAGGCGCTGAAGCTTTCTTT	CASSDRGPGGAEAFF	TRBV27	TRBJ1-1	NA	TRBD1
TGCGCCAGCAGCCTACAACCTACTAGTCTACGGGAGACCCAGTACTTC	CASSLQPTSLRETQYF	TRBV4-1	TRBJ2-5	NA	NA
TGTGCCAGCAGTCCGGACTTCCTGGGGACCCAGTACTTC	CASSPDFLGTQYF	TRBV6-5	TRBJ2-5	NA	NA
TGCGCCAGCAGGACCGGGAGAACCGATGAGACCCAGTACTTC	CASRTGRTDETQYF	TRBV5-1	TRBJ2-5	NA	NA
TGTGCCAGCAGTAAATGGGGACTAGCGGGGGGCTACGAGCAGTACTTC	CASSKWGLAGGYEQYF	TRBV27	TRBJ2-7	NA	TRBD2
TGTGCCAGTAGTACAGCCATTTCCAGGGGGCGAAGCTCCTACGAGCAGTACTTC	CASSTAISRGRSSYEQYF	TRBV19	TRBJ2-7	NA	TRBD1
TGTGCCAGCAGTGACGACAGGGGGCAGGTGTTTTTT	CASSDDRGQVFF	TRBV6-1	TRBJ1-4	NA	TRBD1
TGTGCCAGCAGCTTAACGGCGGCAGGGGACGGCTACACCTTC	CASSLTAAGDGYTF	TRBV7-3	TRBJ1-2	NA	NA
TGTGCCAGCAGCAAACTATCCGGGAGAGTACTGAACTATGGCTACACCTTC	CASSKLSGRVLNYGYTF	TRBV21-1	TRBJ1-2	NA	NA
TGTGCCAGCAGCAAAGGTAGGAAGGGGAGGAGGGAGGAGACCCAGTACTTC	CASSKGRKGRREETQYF	TRBV21-1	TRBJ2-5	NA	NA
TGTGCCAGCAGCCGCAGCGGGGTAAGCTCCTACGAGCAGTACTTC	CASSRSGVSSYEQYF	TRBV28	TRBJ2-7	NA	TRBD2
TGTGCCTCTGGAGAGACTAATGAAAAACTGTTTTTT	CASGETNEKLFF	TRBV28	TRBJ1-4	NA	NA
TGTGCCAGCAGTTCCCCCAGCGGGATGGACAATGAGCAGTTCTTC	CASSSPSGMDNEQFF	TRBV27	TRBJ2-1	NA	TRBD2
TGCAGTGCTTCGACAGTCTACGAGCAGTACTTC	CSASTVYEQYF	TRBV20-1	TRBJ2-7	NA	NA
TGTGCCAGCAGCCAATCAGGGCAGGGGACTGGCTACACCTTC	CASSQSGQGTGYTF	TRBV3-1/TRBV3-2	TRBJ1-2	once	NA
TGTGCCAGCAGTACAGGGACAGGGACGGGGCAGCCCCAGCATTTT	CASSTGTGTGQPQHF	TRBV6-2/TRBV6-3	TRBJ1-5	NA	TRBD1
TGTGCCAGCAGCCCAGGTTCTAGCGGGAGCCCCGGGGAGCTGTTTTTT	CASSPGSSGSPGELFF	TRBV3-1/TRBV3-2	TRBJ2-2	many	TRBD2
TGTGCCTGGAGTACCGGAGGGGGCCCTGAAGCTTTCTTT	CAWSTGGGPEAFF	TRBV30	TRBJ1-1	NA	TRBD1
TGCGCCAGCAGGACTAGCGCCGATGAGCAGTTCTTC	CASRTSADEQFF	TRBV5-1	TRBJ2-1	once	TRBD2
TGTGCCAGCAGCGTGGACAGGATCTCTGGAAACACCATATATTTT	CASSVDRISGNTIYF	TRBV5-6	TRBJ1-3	once	TRBD1
TGTGCCAGCAGATTTTTGGACAGACAAGAGACCCAGTACTTC	CASRFLDRQETQYF	TRBV27	TRBJ2-5	NA	NA
TGCGCCAGCAGCCAAGGGGTCACCCCAGGGGGTGGTGAAAAACTGTTTTTT	CASSQGVTPGGGEKLFF	TRBV4-1	TRBJ1-4	NA	TRBD1
TGTGCCAGCAGCGTAGCCCGGGATCTAGATACGCAGTATTTT	CASSVARDLDTQYF	TRBV9	TRBJ2-3	NA	NA
TGTGCCAGCACCTACCCGACAGGGGGATATCCGCCCCAGCATTTT	CASTYPTGGYPPQHF	TRBV28	TRBJ1-5	NA	TRBD1
TGTGCCAGCAGCTTAGACTCAGGGTACGGCTATGGCTACACCTTC	CASSLDSGYGYGYTF	TRBV11-2	TRBJ1-2	NA	NA
TGTGCCAGCAGCTTTGGTGGGGGCGCAGAGACCCAGTACTTC	CASSFGGGAETQYF	TRBV7-6	TRBJ2-5	few	NA
TGTGCCAGCAGGAGCCCGACAGGCAGGGGAAAGGAGACCCAGTACTTC	CASRSPTGRGKETQYF	TRBV2	TRBJ2-5	NA	NA
TGTGCCACCAGTGATTTTCAGGGTAGCTCCTACAATGAGCAGTTCTTC	CATSDFQGSSYNEQFF	TRBV24-1	TRBJ2-1	once	NA
TGTGCCAGCAGCCGTTGGCCCCAGGGGAGGAACACTGAAGCTTTCTTT	CASSRWPQGRNTEAFF	TRBV3-1/TRBV3-2	TRBJ1-1	NA	NA
TGTGCCAGCAGCCGCGGGACTAGCGGAGAGACCCAGTACTTC	CASSRGTSGETQYF	TRBV3-1/TRBV3-2	TRBJ2-5	NA	TRBD2
TGTGCCAGCAGCTTAGGACGGGGGAGGTGGGAGACCCAGTACTTC	CASSLGRGRWETQYF	TRBV7-2	TRBJ2-5	few	NA